This entry features one TCR beta chain sequence. Its specificity is unknown. Relative to the germline gene, one junction end is altered; a read error may explain this. The same CDR3 arises from other DNA sequences in this sample as well. This sample stems from a study of T cell responses to AZD1222 COVID-19 vaccine. This table comes from immunoSEQ multiplex PCR, and its TCRdb copy is limited to in-frame clones, with some not included. The data show about 110,000 clones, with approximately 89% seen just once and roughly 5% held by the top ten. Per the germline V gene, CDR1 is SGHTA and CDR2 is FQGNSA. The CDR3 loop spans 15 amino acids. Study-wide points: Sampled repertoires all dated from after the peak T cell response.

The sequence was collected from an adult in good health. This specimen consisted of peripheral blood, obtained on day 0 of AZD1222 vaccination. This chain uses TRBV7-2 with TRBJ2-7; TRBD1 matches 9 bases. CDR3 DNA: TGTGCCAGCAGCTTACCGGGACAGGGACCCTACGAGCAGTACTTT. This encodes CASSLPGQGPYEQYF. The whole variable domain, filled in from reference TRBV7-2 and TRBJ2-7, reads GAGVSQSPSNKVTEKGKDVELRCDPISGHTALYWYRQSLGQGLEFLIYFQGNSAPDKSGLPSDRFSAERTGGSVSTLTIQRTQQEDSAVYLCASSLPGQGPYEQYFGPGTRLTVT.